The rows below give T cell receptor beta chains drawn from one sample of a study of shared clonotypes between healthy human individuals. Repertoires were generated with immunoSEQ multiplex PCR, while TCRdb's copy carries only in-frame clones and drops some. The table lists around 2,000,000 clones, about 93% of them singletons. Material: naive CD8+ T cells from PBMCs. These receptors were collected from a man younger than 35 in good health. Some clones in this sample may be carry-over from other donors' samples. CDR3s include the opening cysteine and the closing phenylalanine or tryptophan. D genes are given only for firm matches. Not all rows give a size; the values are once, few, many and, for expanded clones, a class.

cdr3_nt | cdr3_aa | clone_size | d_call | j_call | v_call
TGTGCCAGCAGCCCGCGAAGGGACTGGGGAAACAATGAGCAGTTCTTC | CASSPRRDWGNNEQFF | . | . | TRBJ2-1 | TRBV9
TGTGCCAGCAGCTTGGATGCAGGGACTTACAATCAGCCCCAGCATTTT | CASSLDAGTYNQPQHF | . | . | TRBJ1-5 | TRBV5-6
TGCGCCAGCAGCTTGGTCGTGGATACGCAGTATTTT | CASSLVVDTQYF | once | . | TRBJ2-3 | TRBV5-1
TGTGCCAGCAGCCAAGGTTGGGGACAGGGGGCGACCGGGGAGCTGTTTTTT | CASSQGWGQGATGELFF | . | TRBD1 | TRBJ2-2 | TRBV4-2
TGTGCCTGGAGGACCAGACCTGGGGAGACCCAGTACTTC | CAWRTRPGETQYF | . | . | TRBJ2-5 | TRBV30
TGTGCCAGCACCCTAACGTTAGCGGGAAATGAGCAGTTCTTC | CASTLTLAGNEQFF | once | TRBD2 | TRBJ2-1 | TRBV11-2
TGTGCCAGCAGATCCTACAGGGGGCTCGGGGAGACCCAGTACTTC | CASRSYRGLGETQYF | . | TRBD1 | TRBJ2-5 | TRBV28
TGTGCCATCAGCCAGGGGGCAGGAGACACTGAAGCTTTCTTT | CAISQGAGDTEAFF | . | TRBD1 | TRBJ1-1 | TRBV10-3
TGTGCCATCAGTGAGTCGAGGGGACCCCACACTGAAGCTTTCTTT | CAISESRGPHTEAFF | . | . | TRBJ1-1 | TRBV10-3
TGCGCCAGCAGCCAAGTCTCGAGCGGGAGTCACTACGAGCAGTACTTC | CASSQVSSGSHYEQYF | . | TRBD2 | TRBJ2-7 | TRBV4-1
TGTGCCAGCAGTGCACTAGAAATAGGTGGGGATGAGCAGTTCTTC | CASSALEIGGDEQFF | . | . | TRBJ2-1 | TRBV6-5
TGCGCCAGCAGCCACCCCTATCTCCCGGACGGTGAATATGGCTACACCTTC | CASSHPYLPDGEYGYTF | . | . | TRBJ1-2 | TRBV4-1
TGCGCCAGCAGCCTGCGACAAAGCTACACTGAAGCTTTCTTT | CASSLRQSYTEAFF | . | . | TRBJ1-1 | TRBV4-1
TGTGCCAGTGCCCAGGAGAACACTGAAGCTTTCTTT | CASAQENTEAFF | few | . | TRBJ1-1 | TRBV25-1
TGTGCCAGCAGAGGACAGGACTATGGCTACACCTTC | CASRGQDYGYTF | . | TRBD1 | TRBJ1-2 | TRBV6-4
TGTGCCTGGATGTACAGGGCCCACTATGGCTACACCTTC | CAWMYRAHYGYTF | . | . | TRBJ1-2 | TRBV30
TGCGCCAGCAGCTTGGATCCAGGGGATGGCTACACCTTC | CASSLDPGDGYTF | . | . | TRBJ1-2 | TRBV5-1
TGTGCCAGCGGGGAATACAATGAGCAGTTCTTC | CASGEYNEQFF | . | . | TRBJ2-1 | TRBV5-4
TGTGCCACCAGCAGCCCCTGGGGTACGCAGTATTTT | CATSSPWGTQYF | . | . | TRBJ2-3 | TRBV15
TGTGCCAGCAGGTCCTTCGGGGGCCCCTCCTACGAGCAGTACTTC | CASRSFGGPSYEQYF | once | . | TRBJ2-7 | TRBV7-9
TGTGCCAGCAGCCCCGGGGAGTTCAACAATGAGCAGTTCTTC | CASSPGEFNNEQFF | . | . | TRBJ2-1 | TRBV7-9
TGCGCCAGCAGTTACGTCGGTGGGACCGGGGAGCTGTTTTTT | CASSYVGGTGELFF | . | . | TRBJ2-2 | TRBV5-1
TGTGCCAGCAGTTTATCCTACAGGGGTGAGCAGTTCTTC | CASSLSYRGEQFF | . | TRBD1 | TRBJ2-1 | TRBV27
TGTGCCAGCAGCTTCGGGCTCCACACCGGGGAGCTGTTTTTT | CASSFGLHTGELFF | . | . | TRBJ2-2 | TRBV5-4
TGTGCCAGTAGTTTTCAGGGAGCACAGCCCCAGCATTTT | CASSFQGAQPQHF | . | . | TRBJ1-5 | TRBV19
TGTGCCAGCAGCCACTGGACAGGGTTGAACACTGAAGCTTTCTTT | CASSHWTGLNTEAFF | . | TRBD1 | TRBJ1-1 | TRBV14
TGTGCCAGCAGTCAAAAAGGACTAGCTTTCGTAAACGAGCAGTACTTC | CASSQKGLAFVNEQYF | . | TRBD2 | TRBJ2-7 | TRBV27
TGTGCCAGCAGCCAAGGCCTCGCGGCTGAGCAGTTCTTC | CASSQGLAAEQFF | . | . | TRBJ2-1 | TRBV14
TGTGCCAGCAGTGAGGACAGAGAAACCTATGGCTACACCTTC | CASSEDRETYGYTF | . | . | TRBJ1-2 | TRBV27
TGTGCCAGCAGCCCGATTGGCGGACTTCCCGATCAGCCCCAGCATTTT | CASSPIGGLPDQPQHF | . | . | TRBJ1-5 | TRBV27